This T cell receptor beta chain was recovered during a study of blood T cell repertoires in COVID-19. Generated by immunoSEQ multiplex PCR, the TCRdb table keeps only in-frame clones and is missing some. The sample has approximately 330,000 clones; around 90% are singletons. V was pared by 6 bases and J by 1 base, with 3 bases of the junction left unmatched. In germline, CDR1 is MDHEN, CDR2 SYDVKM. The CDR3 is 14 residues long. With regard to this clone: Different DNA sequences within this sample yield the same CDR3.

The specimen sequenced was peripheral blood. The chain recombines TRBV28 with TRBJ1-1, with 9 nucleotides matching TRBD1. The receptor was derived from a middle-aged woman with COVID-19, enrolled during active disease. CDR3 sequence reads: CASRTGGENTEAFF. CDR3 nucleotide sequence: TGTGCCAGCAGAACAGGGGGCGAGAACACTGAAGCTTTCTTT.